This is a list of T cell receptor beta chains from one sample in a study of cytotoxic CD8 clonotypes in ibrutinib-treated CLL. Data came from immunoSEQ multiplex PCR; TCRdb stores just in-frame clones and leaves some out. The sample consists of approximately 150,000 clones, over 75% of them appearing once. The sample consisted of PBMCs, taken at disease progression, from a patient treated with ibrutinib. The receptors were gathered from a human donor with chronic lymphocytic leukemia. CDR3s include the opening cysteine and the closing phenylalanine or tryptophan. D genes are given only for firm matches. Clone size is given for some rows only: seen once, a few or many times, or a class if the clone is expanded.

>TRBJ1-1|few|NA|14|TRBV7-9
TGTGCCAGCAGCTTTCCGGACAAGGGCACTGAAGCTTTCTTT
CASSFPDKGTEAFF
>TRBJ1-5|once|NA|18|TRBV6-1
TGTGCCAGCAGTGAAGTGGCCGCAGGGCCCTATAGCAATCAGCCCCAGCATTTT
CASSEVAAGPYSNQPQHF
>TRBJ2-2|NA|NA|14|TRBV7-6
TGTGCCAGCAGCGCGGGCGGAAGCACCGGGGAGCTGTTTTTT
CASSAGGSTGELFF
>TRBJ1-1|NA|NA|15|TRBV4-1
TGCGCCAGCAGCCGATACTTGACGTTGAACACTGAAGCTTTCTTT
CASSRYLTLNTEAFF
>TRBJ1-1|NA|NA|14|TRBV5-1
TGCGCCAGCAGCTTGGCCTTAGAGAACACTGAAGCTTTCTTT
CASSLALENTEAFF
>TRBJ2-7|NA|TRBD1|14|TRBV7-9
TGTGCCAGCAGCCACGACAGGGAGTTGTACGAGCAGTACTTC
CASSHDRELYEQYF
>TRBJ2-7|NA|NA|14|TRBV21-1
TGTGCCAGCAGCATTGGACAGGGGTGGGACGAGCAGTACTTC
CASSIGQGWDEQYF
>TRBJ2-2|NA|TRBD2|15|TRBV2
TGTGCCAGCAGTAGAACTAGCGGGAGGCCTCGCGAGCTGTTTTTT
CASSRTSGRPRELFF
>TRBJ2-7|NA|NA|13|TRBV7-2
TGTGCCAGCAGCGCCGGGGGGCTTTACGAGCAGTACTTC
CASSAGGLYEQYF
>TRBJ2-5|NA|NA|14|TRBV5-4
TGTGCCAGCAGCTTGTGGCGGGAACAAGAGACCCAGTACTTC
CASSLWREQETQYF
>TRBJ2-2|NA|TRBD2|16|TRBV5-1
TGCGCCAGCAGCTTGGGACTAGCGGCGAACACCGGGGAGCTGTTTTTT
CASSLGLAANTGELFF
>TRBJ2-7|NA|TRBD2|15|TRBV5-1
TGCGCCAGCAGCCCGGCCGGGACTATCACCTACGAGCAGTACTTC
CASSPAGTITYEQYF
>TRBJ1-2|NA|NA|14|TRBV29-1
TGCAGCGTTGAAGACGTCCGTGGTTCCTATGGCTACACCTTC
CSVEDVRGSYGYTF
>TRBJ2-7|NA|NA|15|TRBV5-4
TGTGCCAGCAGCAGAAGCTCGGGACTCCTATACGAGCAGTACTTC
CASSRSSGLLYEQYF
>TRBJ2-7|NA|NA|14|TRBV6-1
TGTGCCAGCAGTGCAGAGATTTACTCCTACGAGCAGTACTTC
CASSAEIYSYEQYF
>TRBJ2-7|NA|NA|14|TRBV6-5
TGTGCCAGCAGTTCTATGCGTATCTCCTACGAGCAGTACTTC
CASSSMRISYEQYF
>TRBJ1-2|NA|NA|16|TRBV18
TGTGCCAGCTCACTCGATGGGGCTCTTAGAATCTATGGCTACACCTTC
CASSLDGALRIYGYTF
>TRBJ2-1|NA|NA|13|TRBV15
TGTGCCACCAGCGAAAATACCTACAATGAGCAGTTCTTC
CATSENTYNEQFF
>TRBJ2-7|NA|NA|15|TRBV6-1
TGTGCCAGCAGTGATTGGAATAGCGGACCCTACGAGCAGTACTTC
CASSDWNSGPYEQYF
>TRBJ1-3|NA|NA|17|TRBV15
TGTGCCACCAGCAGAGATATAGGGGAATTCTCTGGAAACACCATATATTTT
CATSRDIGEFSGNTIYF
>TRBJ2-1|NA|TRBD2|17|TRBV11-3
TGTGCCAGCAGCCCTACTGGACTAGCGGGAGTTTACAATGAGCAGTTCTTC
CASSPTGLAGVYNEQFF
>TRBJ2-1|NA|NA|14|TRBV6-5
TGTGCCAGCAGGCACACATACGGGGCGAATGAGCAGTTCTTC
CASRHTYGANEQFF
>TRBJ1-2|few|TRBD1|18|TRBV7-9
TGTGCCAGCAGCTTAGGGGCAGGGGGACAGTTCTCCCCCTATGGCTACACCTTC
CASSLGAGGQFSPYGYTF
>TRBJ2-1|NA|NA|16|TRBV5-6
TGTGCCAGCAGCTTGGATTGGGGACAAACCTACAATGAGCAGTTCTTC
CASSLDWGQTYNEQFF
>TRBJ2-1|once|TRBD1|17|TRBV13
TGTGCCAGCAGCTTATTAATGAGACAGGGGGTCTGGAATGAGCAGTTCTTC
CASSLLMRQGVWNEQFF
>TRBJ2-7|NA|NA|14|TRBV14
TGTGCCAGCAGCCTCCGGGACATCCTCTACGAGCAGTACTTC
CASSLRDILYEQYF
>TRBJ2-7|NA|NA|14|TRBV9
TGTGCCAGCAGCGTAAGTACGGGGTACTACGAGCAGTACTTC
CASSVSTGYYEQYF
>TRBJ1-3|once|NA|16|TRBV5-6
TGTGCCAGCAGCCGACAATTACACTTCTCTGGAAACACCATATATTTT
CASSRQLHFSGNTIYF
>TRBJ2-1|once|TRBD2|14|TRBV27
TGTGCCAGCAGTTTGGAGCTAGCGGGAGTCGAGCAGTTCTTC
CASSLELAGVEQFF
>TRBJ1-2|NA|TRBD1|17|TRBV14
TGTGCCAGCAGCCCCCGGGACAGGGCCACTATTTACTATGGCTACACCTTC
CASSPRDRATIYYGYTF
>TRBJ2-7|NA|NA|17|TRBV7-6
TGTGCCAGCAGCTCTCTGGTTGGTGGTGCGAATATCTACGAGCAGTACTTC
CASSSLVGGANIYEQYF
>TRBJ1-5|NA|NA|17|TRBV7-2
TGTGCCAGCAGCGGGCGAGGGGGGCCAAATAGCAATCAGCCCCAGCATTTT
CASSGRGGPNSNQPQHF
>TRBJ1-2|few|TRBD1|12|TRBV2
TGTGCCAGCAGTAATACAGGGGCTGGCTACACCTTC
CASSNTGAGYTF
>TRBJ2-5|NA|NA|14|TRBV6-5
TGTGCCAGCACCACATCAAACGAAAGGGGGTCCCAGTACTTC
CASTTSNERGSQYF
>TRBJ2-2|NA|NA|17|TRBV4-3
TGCGCCAGCAGCCCGGGTGGGAGCGGACTAAACACCGGGGAGCTGTTTTTT
CASSPGGSGLNTGELFF
>TRBJ2-7|few|TRBD1|14|TRBV27
TGTGCCAGCAGGACCGGGACAGGGGACTACGAGCAGTACTTC
CASRTGTGDYEQYF
>TRBJ1-2|NA|NA|16|TRBV2
TGTGCCAGCAGTGGCATATCTGGGGGATTCTCGTATGGCTACACCTTC
CASSGISGGFSYGYTF
>TRBJ1-5|NA|NA|13|TRBV29-1
TGCAGCGCGGCGGGGCATGGCAATCAGCCCCAGCATTTT
CSAAGHGNQPQHF
>TRBJ2-1|once|NA|12|TRBV29-1
TGCAGCGTCCCCGGTAGCCACAATGAGCAGTTCTTC
CSVPGSHNEQFF
>TRBJ2-3|NA|TRBD2|14|TRBV30
TGTGCCTGGAGTCCGGGACTAGCGGCGGATACGCAGTATTTT
CAWSPGLAADTQYF
>TRBJ2-2|once|TRBD2|17|TRBV4-3
TGCGCCAGCAGCCAAGAAAACGGACTAGGCCTCGCCGGGGAGCTGTTTTTT
CASSQENGLGLAGELFF